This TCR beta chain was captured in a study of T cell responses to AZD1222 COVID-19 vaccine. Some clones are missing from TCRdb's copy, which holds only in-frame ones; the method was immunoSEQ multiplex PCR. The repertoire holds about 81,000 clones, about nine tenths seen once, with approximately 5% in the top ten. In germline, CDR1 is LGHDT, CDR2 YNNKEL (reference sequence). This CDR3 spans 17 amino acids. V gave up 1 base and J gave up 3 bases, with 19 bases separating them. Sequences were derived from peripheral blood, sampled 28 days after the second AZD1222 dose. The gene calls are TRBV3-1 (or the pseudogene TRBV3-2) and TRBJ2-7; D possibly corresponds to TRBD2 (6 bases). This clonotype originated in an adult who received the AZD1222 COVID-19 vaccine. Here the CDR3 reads CASSQVYSGGVIYEQYF. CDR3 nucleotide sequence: TGTGCCAGCAGCCAAGTATATTCTGGCGGGGTAATCTACGAGCAGTACTTC.